This record covers a single T cell receptor (beta chain). The data belong to a study of early T cells in non-severe SARS-CoV-2 infection. The TCR library protocol attached unique molecular identifiers to the individual cDNA molecules. TCRdb reanalysed the 5' RACE reads using MiXCR and keeps one entry per CDR3 protein. The sample includes some 76,000 distinct CDR3 sequences, 15% of them seen just once. V lost 7 bases, J lost 0 bases, and 10 bases lay in between. The germline gives CDR1 SEHNR, CDR2 FQNEAQ (reference sequence). The CDR3 contains 14 residues. The chain carries TRBV7-9 and TRBJ1-3, with D unclear. The sample consisted of whole blood. The sequence was collected from an adult who was a healthcare worker with PCR-confirmed SARS-CoV-2 infection or an uninfected control (not recorded which). The CDR3 nucleotides are TGTGCCAGCATCGGGAGCTTCTCTGGAAACACCATATATTTT. Translating it yields CASIGSFSGNTIYF. Looking up the rest from reference TRBV7-9 and TRBJ1-3 gives the full variable domain: DTGVSQNPRHKITKRGQNVTFRCDPISEHNRLYWYRQTLGQGPEFLTYFQNEAQLEKSRLLSDRFSAERPKGSFSTLEIQRTEQGDSAMYLCASIGSFSGNTIYFGEGSWLTVV.